The 29 T cell receptor beta chains presented below share a single source sample, sequenced in a study of CD8 T cells in ankylosing spondylitis. Each CDR3 protein is one row after TCRdb ran MiXCR on the 5' RACE reads. The sample contains 220,000 or so distinct CDR3 sequences, about 11% of which appear only once. The sample taken for sequencing was blood, either unsorted or a sorted T cell fraction (not recorded which). The source of these receptors is a male donor with ankylosing spondylitis or in good health (not recorded which).

This clonotype was seen a few times. The chain carries TRBV20-1 and TRBJ2-7; 7 bases map to TRBD2. Germline V CDR1 and CDR2: DFQATT, SNEGSKA (reference sequence). The CDR3 consists of 15 residues. V lost 8 bases, J lost 0 bases, and 13 bases stayed unmatched. CDR3 sequence (DNA): TGCAGTCCTGGGCGGGTACTAGCGAACTCCTACGAGCAGTACTTC. Protein product: CSPGRVLANSYEQYF.

The table lists this clonotype with many counts. The V and J genes are TRBV5-1 and TRBJ2-1, with no clear D. The germline V and J ends were trimmed by 0 bases and 0 bases, with 19 bases remaining between them. From germline, CDR1 is SGHRS and CDR2 YFSETQ. The CDR3 runs to 19 residues. CDR3 DNA sequence: TGCGCCAGCAGCTTGGGAGAAAAACCCTTCCTTGGCTCCTACAATGAGCAGTTCTTC. Protein: CASSLGEKPFLGSYNEQFF.

CDR3 region: CASSQAPGILNTEAFF. CDR3 DNA: TGTGCCAGCAGCCAAGCCCCCGGGATCCTCAACACTGAAGCTTTCTTT. The chain joins TRBV3-1 to TRBJ1-1, with no clear D. With 1 base removed from V and 2 bases from J, the gap between germline ends came to 14 bases. The CDR3 spans 16 residues. Per the germline V gene, CDR1 is LGHDT and CDR2 is YNNKEL (reference sequence).

This clonotype has ten or more counts. The rearrangement uses TRBV12-3 or TRBV12-4 and TRBJ2-1; 7 bases are shared with TRBD2. The CDR3 loop spans 12 amino acids. Unmatched junction bases numbered 3, after V lost 3 bases and J lost 10 bases. This CDR3 reads CASSFGRGEQFF. The CDR3 DNA reads as TGTGCCAGCAGTTTTGGGCGGGGGGAGCAGTTCTTC.

This clonotype was seen at least ten times. The rearrangement links TRBV7-9 to TRBJ1-6; unclear D gene. Between the trimmed V and J ends, which lost 5 bases and 8 bases, there was a span of 10 bases. This CDR3 is built from 13 residues. Germline CDR1 reads SEHNR; CDR2 reads FQNEAQ (reference sequence). CDR3 DNA: TGTGCCAGCAGCACGGATGGGGATTCACCCCTCCACTTT. As protein: CASSTDGDSPLHF.

This chain links TRBV20-1 with TRBJ2-3, with 8 positions matching TRBD2. V lost 5 bases, J lost 2 bases, and 9 bases stayed unmatched. The V gene's germline CDR1 is DFQATT and CDR2 SNEGSKA (reference sequence). This CDR3 contains 15 residues. The CDR3 region has the DNA TGCAGTGCTCGGGGGGGCGGGGGGCCCACAGATACGCAGTATTTT. Its protein is CSARGGGGPTDTQYF.

This clonotype came up many times. V gene TRBV6-5 combines with J gene TRBJ1-4; D unresolved. Germline CDR1 is MNHEY and CDR2 is SVGAGI. The CDR3 is 16 residues long. V was pared by 2 bases and J by 4 bases, with 14 bases between. CDR3 bases: TGTGCCAGCAGTTACACCGCCGTGGGTCTTAATGAAAAACTGTTTTTT. Translating gives CASSYTAVGLNEKLFF.

This sequence joins TRBV7-3 and TRBJ1-6; D ambiguous. Trimming removed 5 bases from V and 12 bases from J, with 14 bases in between. Germline V gene data show CDR1 as SGHTA and CDR2 as FQGTGA. The CDR3 sequence is 13 residues long. The CDR3 DNA reads TGTGCCAGCAGCCTATGGAGTTCAGAACCCCTCCACTTT. Residues: CASSLWSSEPLHF.

The chain combines TRBV7-2 with TRBJ2-7; no firm D call. Trimming pared 1 base from V and 3 bases from J, leaving 7 bases between. The CDR3 loop spans 13 amino acids. Looked up from germline, CDR1 is SGHTA and CDR2 is FQGNSA. The CDR3: CASSLGKSYEQYF. The CDR3 DNA sequence: TGTGCCAGCAGCTTAGGGAAGAGCTACGAGCAGTACTTC.

This clonotype was found many times. V gene TRBV5-1 combines with J gene TRBJ2-7; possible D gene TRBD2, 6 bases. The V and J ends lost 4 bases and 0 bases respectively, with 14 bases between them. The CDR3 runs 15 residues. Germline V gene sequence: CDR1 SGHRS, CDR2 YFSETQ. This CDR3 is CASSTTSLSSYEQYF. CDR3 nucleotides: TGCGCCAGCAGCACTACTAGCCTCAGCTCCTACGAGCAGTACTTC.

The sample holds a few counts of this clonotype. V and J are TRBV27 and TRBJ1-5; D gene ambiguous. The germline V gene has CDR1 MNHEY and CDR2 SMNVEV (reference sequence). The germline V and J ends were trimmed by 3 bases and 4 bases, with 4 bases remaining between them. The CDR3 is 12 residues long. The CDR3 here is CASSFQNQPQHF. The CDR3 nucleotides read TGTGCCAGCAGTTTTCAGAATCAGCCCCAGCATTTT.

In its sample, this clonotype was seen many times. The final CDR3 position lacks the conserved phenylalanine or tryptophan, pointing to a likely read error. It is unclear where the CDR3 begins or ends on the DNA, so no DNA is shown, and the CDR3 is as TCRdb lists it. The chain carries TRBV12-3 or TRBV12-4 and TRBJ1-2; TRBD1 reflects the table's D call only, with no check against the DNA. The CDR3 spans 14 residues, counting both ends. CDR3 region: CASSFMDDSINSGL.

This clonotype has a handful of counts. The chain is built from TRBV27 and TRBJ2-5; no reliable D call. Trimming shortened V by 4 bases and J by 4 bases, and 13 bases separated the two germline ends. Germline loops: CDR1 MNHEY, CDR2 SMNVEV (reference sequence). This CDR3 has 14 residues. The CDR3 protein is CASSYSAQAETQYF. CDR3 nucleotides: TGTGCCAGCAGTTACAGCGCGCAGGCAGAGACCCAGTACTTC.

About this clonotype: A much larger clone differs from this one at a single base, so this may be a read error. The V call is TRBV19, the J call TRBJ2-3; TRBD2 agrees at 13 bases. Germline CDR1 reads LNHDA; CDR2 reads SQIVND (reference sequence). The CDR3 sequence is 13 residues long. The CDR3 region is CASGTSGTETQYF. CDR3 DNA sequence: TGTGCCAGTGGGACTAGCGGGACAGAAACGCAGTATTTT.

This clonotype has a count of ten or more. The rearrangement links TRBV3-1 to TRBJ2-5; 10 nucleotides match TRBD2. Unmatched junction bases numbered 11, after V lost 2 bases and J lost 5 bases. Germline V CDR1 and CDR2: LGHDT, YNNKEL (reference sequence). The CDR3 length is 17 residues. This CDR3 reads CASSQRTSGNIFETQYF. The CDR3 DNA reads as TGTGCCAGCAGCCAACGAACTAGCGGGAATATCTTTGAGACCCAGTACTTC.

A word on this clonotype: Compared with germline, one end of the junction differs, possibly owing to a read error. This sequence joins TRBV5-1 and TRBJ2-3, with 10 bases aligning to TRBD2. This CDR3 is 15 amino acids long. Germline V gene data show CDR1 as SGHRS and CDR2 as YFSETQ. The DNA of the CDR3 is TGCGCCAGCAGCTTAGCGGGGGGGAGCAGAGATACGCAGTATTTT. Its protein is CASSLAGGSRDTQYF.

This clonotype was detected many times. The chain carries TRBV6-5 and TRBJ1-2; D remains ambiguous. Germline CDR1 is MNHEY and CDR2 is SVGAGI. The CDR3 runs to 16 residues. Trimming took 0 bases from V and 3 from J, leaving 14 bases between them. CDR3 bases: TGTGCCAGCAGTTACTCAGGGAGATCCGATGACTATGGCTACACCTTC. Protein sequence: CASSYSGRSDDYGYTF.

This clonotype has at least ten counts. The chain combines TRBV5-6 with TRBJ2-7; D possibly corresponds to TRBD1 (6 bases). CDR1 SGHDT and CDR2 YYEEEE come from the germline V gene. The CDR3 is made up of 12 amino acids. The V end was cut by 5 bases, the J end by 7 bases, with 13 bases between. In DNA form, the CDR3 reads TGTGCCAGCAGGTCGACAGGATTGGAGCAGTACTTC. Protein: CASRSTGLEQYF.

A few counts support this clonotype. The V gene is TRBV11-2, the J gene TRBJ2-5; TRBD2 might be the D (7 bases). Germline values: CDR1 SGHAT, CDR2 FQNNGV. V lost 3 bases and J lost 5, with 19 bases in between. The CDR3 length is 16 residues. The CDR3 reads CASSLGGPRIAETQYF. The CDR3 DNA is TGTGCCAGCAGCTTGGGGGGGCCCCGCATTGCGGAGACCCAGTACTTC.

The chain couples TRBV14 to TRBJ2-7; D is unresolved. The germline CDR1 and CDR2 sequences are SGHDN and FVKESK. CDR3 length: 12 amino acids. Trimming left V 3 bases short and J 7 bases short, with 10 bases between. CDR3 coding DNA: TGTGCCAGCAGCCAGGGCGGTCGAGAGCAGTACTTC. Translated, it gives CASSQGGREQYF. The full variable domain, in which reference TRBV14 and TRBJ2-7 provide the parts outside the CDR3, is EAGVTQFPSHSVIEKGQTVTLRCDPISGHDNLYWYRRVMGKEIKFLLHFVKESKQDESGMPNNRFLAERTGGTYSTLKVQPAELEDSGVYFCASSQGGREQYFGPGTRLTVT.

The sample holds many counts of this clonotype. The chain links TRBV5-1 to TRBJ2-3; TRBD2 matches 9 bases. The CDR3 is made up of 15 amino acids. CDR1 is SGHRS, CDR2 YFSETQ, per germline. After removal of 1 base from V and 2 bases from J, the junction contained 2 bases not matched to a gene. CDR3 protein: CASSLRTSDTDTQYF. Here the CDR3 DNA reads TGCGCCAGCAGCTTGAGGACTAGCGACACAGATACGCAGTATTTT.

This sequence joins TRBV28 and TRBJ2-7, with 8 positions matching TRBD1. Germline CDR1 MDHEN, CDR2 SYDVKM. CDR3 length: 13 residues. V was pared by 5 bases and J by 6 bases, with 6 bases of the junction left unmatched. CDR3 sequence: CASSPRTGREQYF. CDR3 bases: TGTGCCAGCAGTCCGCGGACAGGGCGCGAGCAGTACTTC. The full variable domain, with the rest looked up from reference TRBV28 and TRBJ2-7, is DVKVTQSSRYLVKRTGEKVFLECVQDMDHENMFWYRQDPGLGLRLIYFSYDVKMKEKGDIPEGYSVSREKKERFSLILESASTNQTSMYLCASSPRTGREQYFGPGTRLTVT.

Ten or more counts support this clonotype. The CDR3 sequence: CAISESFQGAGNSPLHF. For the CDR3, the DNA is TGTGCCATCAGTGAGAGTTTCCAGGGGGCGGGTAATTCACCCCTCCACTTT. V is TRBV10-3 and J is TRBJ1-6; 8 nucleotides agree with TRBD1. This CDR3 has 17 residues. CDR1 and CDR2 (germline): ENHRY, SYGVKD. With V trimmed by 2 bases and J by 6 bases, 9 bases remained unmatched.

The chain carries TRBV12-3 or TRBV12-4 and TRBJ2-3, with D unresolved. The CDR3 totals 14 residues. Trimming pared 2 bases from V and 1 base from J, leaving 7 bases between. Here the CDR3 DNA reads TGTGCCAGCAGTTTATCAGGTCGCACAGATACGCAGTATTTT. Translation gives CASSLSGRTDTQYF.

V and J are TRBV12-3 or TRBV12-4 and TRBJ2-3; 8 bases line up with TRBD1. The junction had 10 bases not matched to a gene; V was cut back by 5 bases and J by 9 bases. This CDR3 has 14 residues. The CDR3 loop is CASSQDRESATQYF. The DNA of the CDR3 is TGTGCCAGCAGTCAGGACAGGGAGTCAGCGACGCAGTATTTT.

In its sample, this clonotype was seen many times. The chain is built from TRBV5-1 and TRBJ2-7, with D unresolved. CDR1 and CDR2 (germline): SGHRS, YFSETQ. V shed 5 bases and J shed 7 bases, with 28 bases lying between them. CDR3 length: 17 residues. The CDR3 loop reads CASSPGPSDLSFQEQYF. Here the CDR3 DNA reads TGCGCCAGCAGTCCCGGCCCCTCAGATCTATCTTTCCAGGAGCAGTACTTC.

This clonotype was observed many times. The V gene is TRBV7-2, the J gene TRBJ2-1; the match to TRBD2 covers 8 bases. Germline V gene data show CDR1 as SGHTA and CDR2 as FQGNSA. Germline trimming cut 5 bases from V and 2 bases from J; bases unmatched to any gene: 5. There are 15 residues in the CDR3. CDR3 region: CASSPGTRTYNEQFF. Written as DNA, the CDR3 is TGTGCCAGCAGCCCCGGGACTAGGACCTACAATGAGCAGTTCTTC.

This clonotype was observed at least ten times. The chain has TRBV12-3 or TRBV12-4 and TRBJ2-5; D uncertain. The CDR3 consists of 13 residues. The ends were cut back, 2 bases at V and 2 bases at J, with 6 bases in the middle. The CDR3 loop is CASSLKQQETQYF. The CDR3 DNA follows: TGTGCCAGCAGTTTAAAACAGCAAGAGACCCAGTACTTC.

The V call is TRBV5-1, the J call TRBJ2-1; 7 bases fit TRBD2. Germline loops: CDR1 SGHRS, CDR2 YFSETQ. J lost 0 bases, V lost 3 bases, and 6 bases had no gene match. This CDR3 is built from 16 residues. The CDR3 bases are TGCGCCAGCAGCTCCACAGCGGGGAGCTCCTACAATGAGCAGTTCTTC. Its protein product is CASSSTAGSSYNEQFF.